This T cell receptor beta chain was identified during a study of blood T cell repertoires in COVID-19. The overall study: Material from acute and convalescent COVID-19 was sourced from the United States, Italy and Spain.

Deletions cut 6 bases from V and 7 bases from J, with 16 bases between. The length of the CDR3 is 13 residues. The germline V gene has CDR1 LNHDA and CDR2 SQIVND (reference sequence). Here immunoSEQ multiplex PCR was the method, and the copy in TCRdb shows in-frame clones only, minus some. The table lists fewer than 200,000 clones, around 80% of them singletons. The sample consisted of peripheral blood. The chain is built from TRBV19 and TRBJ2-7, with D perhaps TRBD1 (6 bases). The sequence was collected from a woman in her 70s with acute or convalescent COVID-19. CDR3 in amino acids: CASRGPDSEEQYF. The CDR3, as DNA: TGTGCCAGTAGAGGACCGGACAGTGAAGAGCAGTACTTC.